The 12 T cell receptor beta chains given below trace back to one sample, sequenced in a study of T-cell reconstitution after alpha-beta-depleted transplantation in children. Construction of the TCRbeta library involved unique molecular identifiers. A single record per CDR3 protein comes from TCRdb applying MiXCR to the PCR reads. The table lists roughly 300,000 distinct CDR3 sequences, more than 9% of them singletons. The sample in question was PBMCs from the stem cell graft donor, obtained from the stem cell graft. These receptors were collected from a human donor who donated a stem cell graft to a child with SCID.

The sample holds a few counts of this clonotype. J is TRBJ1-6 and V is TRBV20-1; a possible D gene is TRBD1 (5 bases). This CDR3 comprises 15 residues. Germline V CDR1 and CDR2: DFQATT, SNEGSKA (reference sequence). The V end was cut by 1 base, the J end by 5 bases, with 12 bases between. This CDR3 is CSARAQGGDNSPLHF. As DNA, the CDR3 is TGCAGTGCTAGAGCCCAGGGTGGGGATAATTCACCCCTCCACTTT.

This clonotype was seen a few times. The V gene is TRBV2, the J gene TRBJ2-5; D is possibly TRBD2 (5 bases). The CDR3 spans 15 residues. Germline CDR1 and CDR2: SNHLY and FYNNEI. Between the trimmed V and J ends, which lost 3 bases and 6 bases, there was a span of 17 bases. The CDR3 protein is CASSESGFVGKTQYF. CDR3 DNA: TGTGCCAGCAGTGAGTCGGGGTTTGTCGGGAAGACCCAGTACTTC.

In this sample, this clonotype turned up a few times. This rearrangement joins TRBV6-5 to TRBJ2-1, with D maybe TRBD1 (5 bases). Trimming shortened V by 9 bases and J by 5 bases, and 11 bases separated the two germline ends. The CDR3 is made up of 12 amino acids. Per the germline V gene, CDR1 is MNHEY and CDR2 is SVGAGI. In nucleotides, the CDR3 is TGTGCCAGTGCCGACAGTAACAATGAGCAGTTCTTC. It yields the protein CASADSNNEQFF.

The CDR3 coding sequence is TGTGCCAGCAGTATAGCGGGGTCCTACAATGAGCAGTTCTTC. Translating gives CASSIAGSYNEQFF. This chain uses TRBV6-1 with TRBJ2-1; 8 bases fit TRBD2. This CDR3 spans 14 amino acids. Looked up from germline, CDR1 is MNHNS and CDR2 is SASEGT. J lost 1 base, V lost 5 bases, and 1 base had no gene match.

This clonotype has ten or more counts. This chain joins TRBV5-1 and TRBJ2-1; 9 positions match TRBD2. The length of the CDR3 is 13 residues. Trimming took 3 bases from V and 7 from J; bases not matched to a gene: 2. Looked up from germline, CDR1 is SGHRS and CDR2 is YFSETQ. The CDR3 here is CASSYSGGNEQFF. DNA for the CDR3: TGCGCCAGCAGCTATAGCGGGGGTAATGAGCAGTTCTTC. Together with reference TRBV5-1 and TRBJ2-1, the CDR3 gives the full variable domain: KAGVTQTPRYLIKTRGQQVTLSCSPISGHRSVSWYQQTPGQGLQFLFEYFSETQRNKGNFPGRFSGRQFSNSRSEMNVSTLELGDSALYLCASSYSGGNEQFFGPGTRLTVL.

In regard to this clonotype: Relative to the germline gene, one junction end is altered; a read error may explain this. The chain combines TRBV12-3 or TRBV12-4 with TRBJ2-7; D could derive from TRBD1 or TRBD2 (5 bases each). CDR3 length equals 13 residues. The CDR3, as DNA: TGTTCCAGCACCCTGGGACCCTCCTACGAGCAGTACTTC. Translation: CSSTLGPSYEQYF.

This clonotype was seen more than once but under ten times. The rearrangement links TRBV5-6 to TRBJ1-4; D possibly corresponds to TRBD1 (6 bases). CDR3 length: 16 residues. Trimming cost V 0 bases and J 6 bases, with 15 bases left between them. Germline V gives CDR1 SGHDT, CDR2 YYEEEE. The CDR3 coding sequence is TGTGCCAGCAGCTTGGACAGGGTGATTGTTCATGAAAAACTGTTTTTT. Translating it yields CASSLDRVIVHEKLFF.

In this sample, this clonotype turned up a few times. V is TRBV7-9 and J is TRBJ2-1; 8 bases are shared with TRBD1. CDR3 size: 15 residues. Germline assignment: CDR1 SEHNR and CDR2 FQNEAQ (reference sequence). V lost 4 bases to trimming and J lost 7 bases; unmatched junction nucleotides: 9. CDR3 nucleotide sequence: TGTGCCAGCAGCTCCCGGGACAGGCTGAAAAATGAGCAGTTCTTC. It is translated as CASSSRDRLKNEQFF.

This clonotype turned up a few times. The chain employs TRBV20-1 and TRBJ1-4; TRBD1 agrees at 7 bases. The CDR3 has 13 amino acids. Per the germline V gene, CDR1 is DFQATT and CDR2 is SNEGSKA (reference sequence). Unmatched junction bases numbered 9, after V lost 6 bases and J lost 8 bases. CDR3 protein: CSAGLQGREKLFF. The CDR3 nucleotides are TGCAGTGCCGGGCTACAGGGGAGGGAAAAACTGTTTTTT.

This clonotype has at least ten counts. The junction departs from germline at one end; a sequencing error may be responsible. This rearrangement joins TRBV6-2 or TRBV6-3 to TRBJ2-3; D is uncertain. The germline V gene encodes CDR1 MNHEY and CDR2 SVGEGT. The CDR3 has 14 residues. CDR3 sequence: CASSYRSGRSPSNF. CDR3 in DNA: TGTGCCAGCAGTTACCGCTCAGGACGCTCCCCGAGTAATTTT.

This clonotype was recorded at least ten times. The rearrangement joins TRBV3-1 to TRBJ2-2; no definite D call. Germline CDR1 reads LGHDT; CDR2 reads YNNKEL (reference sequence). V lost 1 base to trimming and J lost 5 bases, with 8 bases between them. CDR3 length: 14 residues. CDR3 amino acids: CASSQAPTTGELFF. CDR3 nucleotide sequence: TGTGCCAGCAGCCAAGCCCCGACAACCGGGGAGCTGTTTTTT. The full variable domain, rest sourced from reference TRBV3-1 and TRBJ2-2, is DTAVSQTPKYLVTQMGNDKSIKCEQNLGHDTMYWYKQDSKKFLKIMFSYNNKELIINETVPNRFSPKSPDKAHLNLHINSLELGDSAVYFCASSQAPTTGELFFGEGSRLTVL.

The rearrangement links TRBV6-5 to TRBJ1-6; D call uncertain. The V gene's germline CDR1 is MNHEY and CDR2 SVGAGI. The CDR3 is 15 amino acids. V was trimmed by 4 bases and J by 7 bases, leaving 14 bases between them. This chain's CDR3 is CASSFGEESNSPLHF. CDR3 sequence (DNA): TGTGCCAGCAGTTTTGGAGAAGAAAGCAATTCACCCCTCCACTTT.